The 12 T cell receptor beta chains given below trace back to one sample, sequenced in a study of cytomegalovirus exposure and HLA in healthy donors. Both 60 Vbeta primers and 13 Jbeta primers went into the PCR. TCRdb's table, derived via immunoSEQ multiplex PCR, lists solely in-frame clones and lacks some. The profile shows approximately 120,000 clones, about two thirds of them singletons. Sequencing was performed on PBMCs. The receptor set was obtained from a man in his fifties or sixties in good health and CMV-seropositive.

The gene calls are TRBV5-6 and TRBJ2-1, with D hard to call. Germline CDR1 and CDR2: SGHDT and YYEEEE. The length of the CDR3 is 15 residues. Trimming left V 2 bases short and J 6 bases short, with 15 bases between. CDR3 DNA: TGTGCCAGCAGCTTCGACTTCCACCGATCCAATGAGCAGTTCTTC. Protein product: CASSFDFHRSNEQFF. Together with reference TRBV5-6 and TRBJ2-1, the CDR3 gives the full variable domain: DAGVTQSPTHLIKTRGQQVTLRCSPKSGHDTVSWYQQALGQGPQFIFQYYEEEERQRGNFPDRFSGHQFPNYSSELNVNALLLGDSALYLCASSFDFHRSNEQFFGPGTRLTVL.

Written as DNA, the CDR3 is TGCGCCAGCACTAAACTACTAACAGGGGGCGTAAACAATGAGCAGTTCTTC. This gives the protein CASTKLLTGGVNNEQFF. The chain has TRBV5-1 and TRBJ2-1; 9 bases map to TRBD1. Germline values: CDR1 SGHRS, CDR2 YFSETQ. V lost 6 bases and J lost 5; bases outside the gene matches: 15. The CDR3 length is 17 residues. Combining the CDR3 with reference TRBV5-1 and TRBJ2-1 gives the whole variable domain KAGVTQTPRYLIKTRGQQVTLSCSPISGHRSVSWYQQTPGQGLQFLFEYFSETQRNKGNFPGRFSGRQFSNSRSEMNVSTLELGDSALYLCASTKLLTGGVNNEQFFGPGTRLTVL.

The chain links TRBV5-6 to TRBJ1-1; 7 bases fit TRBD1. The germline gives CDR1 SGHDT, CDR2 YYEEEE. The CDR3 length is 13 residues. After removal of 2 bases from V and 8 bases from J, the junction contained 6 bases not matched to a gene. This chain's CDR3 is CASSFDRVGEAFF. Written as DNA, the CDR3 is TGTGCCAGCAGCTTCGACAGGGTTGGGGAAGCTTTCTTT.

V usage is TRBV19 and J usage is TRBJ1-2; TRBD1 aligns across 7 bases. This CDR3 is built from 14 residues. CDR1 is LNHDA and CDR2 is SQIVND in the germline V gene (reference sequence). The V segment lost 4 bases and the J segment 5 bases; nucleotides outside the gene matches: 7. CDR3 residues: CASSNQGVGYGYTF. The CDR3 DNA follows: TGTGCCAGTAGTAATCAGGGGGTTGGGTATGGCTACACCTTC. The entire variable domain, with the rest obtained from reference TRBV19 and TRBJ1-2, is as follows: DGGITQSPKYLFRKEGQNVTLSCEQNLNHDAMYWYRQDPGQGLRLIYYSQIVNDFQKGDIAEGYSVSREKKESFPLTVTSAQKNPTAFYLCASSNQGVGYGYTFGSGTRLTVV.

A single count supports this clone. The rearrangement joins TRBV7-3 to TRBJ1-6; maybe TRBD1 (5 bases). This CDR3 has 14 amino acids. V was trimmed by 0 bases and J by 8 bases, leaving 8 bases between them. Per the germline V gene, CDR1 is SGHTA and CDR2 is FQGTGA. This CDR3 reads CASSLTRVDSPLHF. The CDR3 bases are TGTGCCAGCAGCTTAACCAGGGTGGATTCACCCCTCCACTTT.

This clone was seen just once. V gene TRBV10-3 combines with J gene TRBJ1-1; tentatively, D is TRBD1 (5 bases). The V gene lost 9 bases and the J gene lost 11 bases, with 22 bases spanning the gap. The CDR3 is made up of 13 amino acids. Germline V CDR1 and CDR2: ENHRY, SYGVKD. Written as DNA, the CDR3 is TGTGCCATGATGCAGGCAGGGCAAGGGAGGGCTTTCTTT. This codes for CAMMQAGQGRAFF.

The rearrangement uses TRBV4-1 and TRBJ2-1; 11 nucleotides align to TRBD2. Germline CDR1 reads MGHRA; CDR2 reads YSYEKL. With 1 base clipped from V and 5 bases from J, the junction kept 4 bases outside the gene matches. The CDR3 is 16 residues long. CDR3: CASSQVVLAGDNEQFF. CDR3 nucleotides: TGCGCCAGCAGCCAAGTTGTACTAGCGGGGGACAATGAGCAGTTCTTC.

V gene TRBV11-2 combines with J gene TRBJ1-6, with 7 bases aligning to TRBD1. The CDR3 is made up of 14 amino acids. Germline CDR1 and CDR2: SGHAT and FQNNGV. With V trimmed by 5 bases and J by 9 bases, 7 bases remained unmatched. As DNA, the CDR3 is TGTGCCAGCAGCCGTGGGACAGAAAGTTCACCCCTCCACTTT. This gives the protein CASSRGTESSPLHF.

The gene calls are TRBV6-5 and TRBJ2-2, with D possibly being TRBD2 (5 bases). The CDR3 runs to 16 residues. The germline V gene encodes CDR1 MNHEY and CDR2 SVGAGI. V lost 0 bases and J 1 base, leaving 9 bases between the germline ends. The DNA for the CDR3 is TGTGCCAGCAGTTACTCGCCCGGGATGAACACCGGGGAGCTGTTTTTT. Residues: CASSYSPGMNTGELFF.

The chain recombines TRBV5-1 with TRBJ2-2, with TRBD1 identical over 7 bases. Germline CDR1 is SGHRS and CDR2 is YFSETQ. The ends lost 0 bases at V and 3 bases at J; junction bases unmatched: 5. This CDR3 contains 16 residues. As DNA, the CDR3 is TGCGCCAGCAGCTTGGGAGGGGGCTTTGACACCGGGGAGCTGTTTTTT. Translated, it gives CASSLGGGFDTGELFF.

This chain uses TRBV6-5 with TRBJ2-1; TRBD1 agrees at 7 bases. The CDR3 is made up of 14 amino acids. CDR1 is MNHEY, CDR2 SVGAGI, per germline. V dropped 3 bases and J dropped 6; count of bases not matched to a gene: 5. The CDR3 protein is CASSYRPGGNEQFF. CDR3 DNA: TGTGCCAGCAGTTATCGCCCAGGGGGCAATGAGCAGTTCTTC.

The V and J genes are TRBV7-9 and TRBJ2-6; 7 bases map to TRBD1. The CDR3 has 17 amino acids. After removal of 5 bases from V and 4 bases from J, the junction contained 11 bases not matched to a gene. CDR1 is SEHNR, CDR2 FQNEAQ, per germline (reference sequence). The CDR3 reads CASSRGQTYRGANVLTF. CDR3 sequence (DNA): TGTGCCAGCAGCCGGGGACAGACTTACCGAGGGGCCAACGTCCTGACTTTC. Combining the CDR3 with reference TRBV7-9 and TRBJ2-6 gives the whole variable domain DTGVSQNPRHKITKRGQNVTFRCDPISEHNRLYWYRQTLGQGPEFLTYFQNEAQLEKSRLLSDRFSAERPKGSFSTLEIQRTEQGDSAMYLCASSRGQTYRGANVLTFGAGSRLTVL.